The clone carrying this T cell receptor beta chain has only a few counts. Its specificity is not known. Method: immunoSEQ multiplex PCR; TCRdb's copy keeps in-frame clones and lacks some. The sample gives tens of thousands of clones, none seen only once, and the top ten clones hold approximately 6.8%. The source of the sample is a study of T cell clonality in common variable immunodeficiency. Overall study results and limits: Reportedly, TCR beta sequences from common variable immunodeficiency showed fewer deletions and N-nucleotide insertions.

Sequencing was done on a sample of peripheral blood mononuclear cells. The TCR originated in a human donor with common variable immunodeficiency.

The chain's CDR3 is CASGVGANPRSYEQYF. The CDR3 DNA, read in part, is TGTGCCAGCGGGGTAGGGGCAAACCCTCGTAGTTACGAG. The V and J genes are TRBV6-4 and TRBJ2-7; TRBD1 might be the D (5 bases). Read data end 3 residues before the CDR3 end; the end is taken from the germline J gene. V lost 8 bases, J lost 4 bases, and 24 bases lay in between. This CDR3 has 16 residues. Germline V gene data show CDR1 as MRHNA and CDR2 as SNTAGT.